This TCR beta chain is drawn from a study of shared clonotypes between healthy human individuals. The CDR3 runs 10 residues. Germline loops: CDR1 DFQATT, CDR2 SNEGSKA (reference sequence). Trimming stripped 6 bases from V and 16 bases from J, with 16 bases between. Libraries were prepared by immunoSEQ multiplex PCR; TCRdb keeps only in-frame clonotypes and omits some of them. The sample has millions of clones, approximately 93% seen once. The clonotype comes from a man aged 18 to 29 in good health. Some clones in this sample may be carry-over from other donors' samples. The sample comprised naive CD4+ T cells from PBMCs. Subset specified: CD45RA+ positively selected. J is TRBJ2-1 and V is TRBV20-1; possibly TRBD2 for D (5 bases). The CDR3 DNA reads as TGCAGTGCGGAACACCGGGGTGGATTCTTC. Encoded protein: CSAEHRGGFF.